This entry describes one T cell receptor beta chain. The antigen is unknown. This entry belongs to a study of B cell selection in AIRE deficiency. Sorting defined conventional CD4 T cells as CD4+CD127+. As handled by the study authors: Patients' conventional T cells yielded some 9.9x10^4 distinct TCRbeta sequences; donors' approximately 140,000. The assay was immunoSEQ multiplex PCR, and TCRdb's table has in-frame clones only and misses some. V, J and clone size are taken as reported in that table, and D and trimming were inferred from the DNA itself. The sample consists of 20,000 to 25,000 clones, 97% of them appearing once. CDR3 length: 15 amino acids. After removal of 5 bases from V and 7 bases from J, the junction contained 13 bases not matched to a gene. The germline V gene encodes CDR1 SEHNR and CDR2 FQNEAQ (reference sequence). Overall study results and limits: Of approximately 4,000 shared Treg TCRbeta sequences, over 25% were healthy-only, approximately 10% patient-only. Patient Tconv cells held approximately 30% of Treg sequences shared by healthy donors. Only TCRbeta was sequenced; around 38% of shared healthy Treg sequences appeared in Tconv.

The specimen sequenced was conventional CD4+ T cells sorted from PBMCs. The receptor was isolated from a human donor with AIRE deficiency. V and J are TRBV7-9 and TRBJ2-5; TRBD1 matches at 7 bases. The CDR3 loop is CASSRDDRDWGTQYF. CDR3 DNA: TGTGCCAGCAGCAGAGATGACAGGGATTGGGGGACCCAGTACTTC.